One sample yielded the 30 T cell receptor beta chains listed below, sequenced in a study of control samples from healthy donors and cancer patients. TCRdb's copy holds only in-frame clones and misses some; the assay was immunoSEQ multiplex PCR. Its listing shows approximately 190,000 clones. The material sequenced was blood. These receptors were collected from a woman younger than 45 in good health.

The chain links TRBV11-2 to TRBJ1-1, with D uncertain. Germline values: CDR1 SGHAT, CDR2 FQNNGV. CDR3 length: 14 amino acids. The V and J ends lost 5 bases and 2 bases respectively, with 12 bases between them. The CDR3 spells CASSMAGSNTEAFF. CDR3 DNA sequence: TGTGCCAGCAGCATGGCTGGGAGCAACACTGAAGCTTTCTTT.

The CDR3 DNA sequence: TGTGCCAGCAGGGACCACGCCAGGGGGGGAGGCTACACCTTC. Translated, it gives CASRDHARGGGYTF. The chain joins TRBV6-5 to TRBJ1-2; 7 positions match TRBD1. The J segment lost 8 bases and the V segment lost 6 bases, leaving 12 bases of the junction unmatched. Germline V gene data show CDR1 as MNHEY and CDR2 as SVGAGI. The CDR3 consists of 14 residues.

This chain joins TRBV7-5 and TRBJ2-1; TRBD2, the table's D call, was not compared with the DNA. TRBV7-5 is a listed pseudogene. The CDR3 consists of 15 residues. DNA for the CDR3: TGTGCCAGAAGCCCCCCCCCAGCGGGGGGCCATGAGCAGTTCTTC. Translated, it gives CARSPPPAGGHEQFF.

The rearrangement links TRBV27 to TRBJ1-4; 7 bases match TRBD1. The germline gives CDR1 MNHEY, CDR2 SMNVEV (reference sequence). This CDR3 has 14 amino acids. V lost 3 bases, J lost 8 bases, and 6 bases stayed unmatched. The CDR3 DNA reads TGTGCCAGCAGTTTTTCCAGGGGGAACGAAAAACTGTTTTTT. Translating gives CASSFSRGNEKLFF.

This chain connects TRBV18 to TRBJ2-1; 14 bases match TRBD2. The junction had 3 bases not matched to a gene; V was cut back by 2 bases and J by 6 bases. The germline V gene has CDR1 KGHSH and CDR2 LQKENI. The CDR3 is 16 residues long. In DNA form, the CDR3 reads TGTGCCAGCTCACCATGGACTAGCGGGGGGACCAATGAGCAGTTCTTC. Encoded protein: CASSPWTSGGTNEQFF.

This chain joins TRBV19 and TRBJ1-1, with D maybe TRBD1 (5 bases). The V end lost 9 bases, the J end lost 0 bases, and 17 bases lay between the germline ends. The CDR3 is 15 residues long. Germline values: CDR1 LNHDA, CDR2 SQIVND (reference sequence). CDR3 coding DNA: TGTGCCAGCCGATCAAGCAGGGCAGTGAACACTGAAGCTTTCTTT. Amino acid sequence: CASRSSRAVNTEAFF.

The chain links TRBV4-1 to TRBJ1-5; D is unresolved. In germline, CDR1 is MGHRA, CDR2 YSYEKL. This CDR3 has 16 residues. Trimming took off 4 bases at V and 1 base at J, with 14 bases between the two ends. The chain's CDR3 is CASSPRGMGSNQPQHF. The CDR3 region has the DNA TGCGCCAGCAGCCCCCGCGGGATGGGGAGCAATCAGCCCCAGCATTTT.

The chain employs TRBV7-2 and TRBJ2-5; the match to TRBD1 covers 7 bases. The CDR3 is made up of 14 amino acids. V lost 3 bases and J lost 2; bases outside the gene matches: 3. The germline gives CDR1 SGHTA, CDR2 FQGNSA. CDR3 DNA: TGTGCCAGCAGCTTCCGCAGGGGGCAAGAGACCCAGTACTTC. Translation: CASSFRRGQETQYF.

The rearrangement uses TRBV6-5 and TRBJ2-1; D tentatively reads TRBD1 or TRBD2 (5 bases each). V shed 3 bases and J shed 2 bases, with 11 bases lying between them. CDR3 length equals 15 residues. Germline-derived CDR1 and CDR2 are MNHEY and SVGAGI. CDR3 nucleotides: TGTGCCAGCAGTTATTCCGGGGCAACCTACAATGAGCAGTTCTTC. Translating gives CASSYSGATYNEQFF.

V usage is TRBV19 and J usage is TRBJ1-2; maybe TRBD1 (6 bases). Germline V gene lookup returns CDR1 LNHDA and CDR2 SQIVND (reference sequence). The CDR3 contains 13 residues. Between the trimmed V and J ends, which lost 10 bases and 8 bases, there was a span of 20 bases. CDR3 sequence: CATRGYREGGYTF. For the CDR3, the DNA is TGTGCCACCCGGGGCTACAGGGAGGGGGGCTACACCTTC.

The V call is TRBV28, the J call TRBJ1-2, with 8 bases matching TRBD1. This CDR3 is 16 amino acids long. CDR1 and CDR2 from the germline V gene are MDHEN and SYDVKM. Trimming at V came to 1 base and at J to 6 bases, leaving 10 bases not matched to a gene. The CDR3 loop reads CASSLYTNDRGNGYTF. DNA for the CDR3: TGTGCCAGCAGTTTATACACCAACGACAGGGGTAATGGCTACACCTTC.

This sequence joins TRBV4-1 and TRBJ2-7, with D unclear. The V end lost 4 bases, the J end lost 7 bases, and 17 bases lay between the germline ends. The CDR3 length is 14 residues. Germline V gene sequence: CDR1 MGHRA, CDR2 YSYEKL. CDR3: CASSLSSGGWEQYF. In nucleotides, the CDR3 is TGCGCCAGCAGCCTGAGCTCAGGCGGATGGGAGCAGTACTTC.

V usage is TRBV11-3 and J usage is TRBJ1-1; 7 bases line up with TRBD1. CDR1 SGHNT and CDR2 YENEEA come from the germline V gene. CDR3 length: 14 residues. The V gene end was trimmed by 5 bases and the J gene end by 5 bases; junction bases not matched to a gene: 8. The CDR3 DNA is TGTGCCAGCAGCCCTGACAGGGCGGGGACTGAAGCTTTCTTT. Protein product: CASSPDRAGTEAFF.

This CDR3 reads CASSLEVGRPYGYTF. In nucleotides, the CDR3 is TGTGCCAGCAGCTTGGAGGTCGGCCGCCCATATGGCTACACCTTC. This rearrangement joins TRBV5-6 to TRBJ1-2; D gene uncertain. V was trimmed by 0 bases and J by 5 bases, leaving 14 bases between them. The germline V gene encodes CDR1 SGHDT and CDR2 YYEEEE. The CDR3 extends over 15 amino acids.

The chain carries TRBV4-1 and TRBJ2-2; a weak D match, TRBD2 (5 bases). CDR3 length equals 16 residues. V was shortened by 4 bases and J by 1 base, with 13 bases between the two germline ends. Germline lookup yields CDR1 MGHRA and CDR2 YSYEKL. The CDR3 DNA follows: TGCGCCAGCAGCCGGAAGAGGGTCGGGAACACCGGGGAGCTGTTTTTT. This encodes CASSRKRVGNTGELFF.

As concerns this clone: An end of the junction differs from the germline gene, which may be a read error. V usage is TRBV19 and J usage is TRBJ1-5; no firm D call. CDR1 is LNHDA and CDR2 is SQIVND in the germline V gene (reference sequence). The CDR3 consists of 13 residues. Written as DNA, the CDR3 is TGTGCCAGTACCCGCAATAGCAATCAGCCCCAACATTTT. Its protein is CASTRNSNQPQHF.

CDR3 residues: CASREINNNSPLHF. The DNA for the CDR3 is TGTGCCAGCAGAGAGATCAATAATAATTCACCCCTCCACTTT. V usage is TRBV2 and J usage is TRBJ1-6; D is uncertain. The germline V gene has CDR1 SNHLY and CDR2 FYNNEI. V was cut by 6 bases and J by 5 bases, with 11 bases left in between. The CDR3 is 14 residues long.

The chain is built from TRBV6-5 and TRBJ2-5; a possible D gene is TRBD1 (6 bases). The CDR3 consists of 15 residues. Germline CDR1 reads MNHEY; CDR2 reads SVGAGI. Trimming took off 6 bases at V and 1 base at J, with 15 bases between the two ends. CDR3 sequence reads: CASRFSGVGQETQYF. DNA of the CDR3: TGTGCCAGCAGGTTCTCAGGGGTGGGCCAAGAGACCCAGTACTTC.

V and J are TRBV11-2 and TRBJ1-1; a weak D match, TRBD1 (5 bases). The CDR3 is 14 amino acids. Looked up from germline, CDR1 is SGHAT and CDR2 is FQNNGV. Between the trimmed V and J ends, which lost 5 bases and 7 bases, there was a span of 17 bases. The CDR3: CASSPKARADEAFF. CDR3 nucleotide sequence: TGTGCCAGCAGCCCGAAGGCCAGGGCGGATGAAGCTTTCTTT.

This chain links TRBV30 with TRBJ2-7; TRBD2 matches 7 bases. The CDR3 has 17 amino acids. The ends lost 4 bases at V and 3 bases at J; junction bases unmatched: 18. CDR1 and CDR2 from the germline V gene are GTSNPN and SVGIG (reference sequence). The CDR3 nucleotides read TGTGCCTGGAAGGGAGTAGCGGGCGACTACGTCTACTACGAGCAGTACTTC. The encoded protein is CAWKGVAGDYVYYEQYF.

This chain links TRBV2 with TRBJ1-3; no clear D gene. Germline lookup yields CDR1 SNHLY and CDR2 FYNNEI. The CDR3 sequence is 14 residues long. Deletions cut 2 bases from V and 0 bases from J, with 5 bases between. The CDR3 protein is CASSEIGSGNTIYF. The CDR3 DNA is TGTGCCAGCAGTGAAATCGGCTCTGGAAACACCATATATTTT.

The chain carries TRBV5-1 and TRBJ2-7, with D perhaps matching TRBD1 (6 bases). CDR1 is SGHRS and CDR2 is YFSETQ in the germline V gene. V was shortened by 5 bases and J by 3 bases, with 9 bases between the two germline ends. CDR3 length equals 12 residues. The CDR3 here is CASRMDSYEQYF. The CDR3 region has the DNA TGCGCCAGCAGAATGGACAGCTACGAGCAGTACTTC. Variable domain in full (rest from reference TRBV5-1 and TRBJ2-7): KAGVTQTPRYLIKTRGQQVTLSCSPISGHRSVSWYQQTPGQGLQFLFEYFSETQRNKGNFPGRFSGRQFSNSRSEMNVSTLELGDSALYLCASRMDSYEQYFGPGTRLTVT.

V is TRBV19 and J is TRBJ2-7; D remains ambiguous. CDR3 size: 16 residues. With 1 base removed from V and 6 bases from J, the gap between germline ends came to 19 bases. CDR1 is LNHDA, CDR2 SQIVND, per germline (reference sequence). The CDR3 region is CASSIGTGTGFPEQYF. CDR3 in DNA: TGTGCCAGTAGTATAGGCACGGGCACGGGCTTCCCCGAGCAGTACTTC.

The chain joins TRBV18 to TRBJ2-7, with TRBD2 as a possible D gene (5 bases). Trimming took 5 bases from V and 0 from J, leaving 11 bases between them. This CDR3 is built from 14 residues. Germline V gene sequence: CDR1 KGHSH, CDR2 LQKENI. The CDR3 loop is CASSTTGSSYEQYF. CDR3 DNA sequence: TGTGCCAGCTCAACAACGGGGAGCTCCTACGAGCAGTACTTC.

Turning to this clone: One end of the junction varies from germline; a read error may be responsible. DNA for the CDR3: TGTACCAGCAGTTACTCCGACAGATATGGCTACACCTTC. Amino acids: CTSSYSDRYGYTF. This rearrangement joins TRBV6-6 to TRBJ1-2; perhaps TRBD1 as D (5 bases). The germline CDR1 and CDR2 sequences are MNHNY and SVGAGI (reference sequence). This CDR3 contains 13 residues.

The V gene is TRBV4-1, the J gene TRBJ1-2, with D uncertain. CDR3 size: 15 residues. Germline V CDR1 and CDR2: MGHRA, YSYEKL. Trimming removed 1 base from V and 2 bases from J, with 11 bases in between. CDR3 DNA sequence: TGCGCCAGCAGCCAAGTGGGGAGGATCAACTATGGCTACACCTTC. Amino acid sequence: CASSQVGRINYGYTF.

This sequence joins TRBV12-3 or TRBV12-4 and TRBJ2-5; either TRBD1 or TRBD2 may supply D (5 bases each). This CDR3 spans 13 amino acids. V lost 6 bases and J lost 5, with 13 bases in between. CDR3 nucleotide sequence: TGTGCCAGCAGGCTCGGGGACGCGGAGACCCAGTACTTC. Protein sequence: CASRLGDAETQYF.

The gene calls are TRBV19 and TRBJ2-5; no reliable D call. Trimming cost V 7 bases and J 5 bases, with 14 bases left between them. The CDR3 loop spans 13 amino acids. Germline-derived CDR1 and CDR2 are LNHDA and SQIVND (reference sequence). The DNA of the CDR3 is TGTGCCAGTACCCCCCTGGTGGGGGAGACCCAGTACTTC. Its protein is CASTPLVGETQYF.

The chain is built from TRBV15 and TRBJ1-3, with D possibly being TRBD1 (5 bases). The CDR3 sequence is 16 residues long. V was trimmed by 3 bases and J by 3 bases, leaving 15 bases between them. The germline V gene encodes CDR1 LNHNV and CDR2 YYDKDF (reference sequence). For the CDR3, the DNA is TGTGCCACCAGCAGGGCGCTCGTCGGGGGTGGAAACACCATATATTTT. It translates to CATSRALVGGGNTIYF.

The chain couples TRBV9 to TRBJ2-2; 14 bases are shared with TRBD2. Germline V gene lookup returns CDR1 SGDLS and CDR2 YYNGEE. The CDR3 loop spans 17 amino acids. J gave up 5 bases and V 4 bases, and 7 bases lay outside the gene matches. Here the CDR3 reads CASSQPGLAGETGELFF. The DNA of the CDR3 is TGTGCCAGCAGCCAACCGGGACTAGCGGGGGAAACCGGGGAGCTGTTTTTT.